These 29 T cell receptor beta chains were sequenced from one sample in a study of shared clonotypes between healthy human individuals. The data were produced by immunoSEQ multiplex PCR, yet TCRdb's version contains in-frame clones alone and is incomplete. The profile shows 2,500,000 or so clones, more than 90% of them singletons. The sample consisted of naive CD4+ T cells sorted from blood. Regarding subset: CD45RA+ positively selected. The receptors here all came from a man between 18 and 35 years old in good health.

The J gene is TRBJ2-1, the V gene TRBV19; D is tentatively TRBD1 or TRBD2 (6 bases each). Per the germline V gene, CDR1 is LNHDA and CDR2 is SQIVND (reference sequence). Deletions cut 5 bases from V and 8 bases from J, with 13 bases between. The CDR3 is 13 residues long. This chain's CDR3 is CASSLLGGDEQFF. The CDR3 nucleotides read TGTGCCAGTAGTCTACTGGGGGGCGATGAGCAGTTCTTC.

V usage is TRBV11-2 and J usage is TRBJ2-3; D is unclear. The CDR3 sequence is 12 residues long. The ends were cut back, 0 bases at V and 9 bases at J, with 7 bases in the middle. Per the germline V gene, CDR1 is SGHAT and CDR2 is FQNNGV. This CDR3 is CASSLEDQTQYF. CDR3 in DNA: TGTGCCAGCAGCTTAGAAGATCAGACGCAGTATTTT.

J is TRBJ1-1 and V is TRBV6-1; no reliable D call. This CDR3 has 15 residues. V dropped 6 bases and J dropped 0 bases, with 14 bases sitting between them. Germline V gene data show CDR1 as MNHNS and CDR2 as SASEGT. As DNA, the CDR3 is TGTGCCAGCAGCCCTGAATTCGTCCTGAACACTGAAGCTTTCTTT. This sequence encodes CASSPEFVLNTEAFF.

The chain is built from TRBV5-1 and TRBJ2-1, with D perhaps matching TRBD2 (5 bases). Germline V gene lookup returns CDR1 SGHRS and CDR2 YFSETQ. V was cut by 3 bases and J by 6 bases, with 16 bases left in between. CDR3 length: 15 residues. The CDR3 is CASSSMALAGNEQFF. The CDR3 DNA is TGCGCCAGCAGCTCTATGGCTCTAGCAGGCAATGAGCAGTTCTTC.

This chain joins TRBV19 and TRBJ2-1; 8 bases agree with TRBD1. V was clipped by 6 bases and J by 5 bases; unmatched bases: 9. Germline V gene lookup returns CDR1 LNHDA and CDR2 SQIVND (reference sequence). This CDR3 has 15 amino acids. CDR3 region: CASSPGQGLNNEQFF. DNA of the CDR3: TGTGCCAGTAGCCCCGGACAGGGACTCAACAATGAGCAGTTCTTC.

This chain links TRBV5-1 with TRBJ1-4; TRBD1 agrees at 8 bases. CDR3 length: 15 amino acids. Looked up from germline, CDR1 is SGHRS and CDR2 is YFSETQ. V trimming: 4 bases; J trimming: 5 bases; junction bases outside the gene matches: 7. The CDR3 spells CASSPQGAVNEKLFF. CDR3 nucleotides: TGCGCCAGCAGCCCCCAGGGGGCGGTAAATGAAAAACTGTTTTTT.

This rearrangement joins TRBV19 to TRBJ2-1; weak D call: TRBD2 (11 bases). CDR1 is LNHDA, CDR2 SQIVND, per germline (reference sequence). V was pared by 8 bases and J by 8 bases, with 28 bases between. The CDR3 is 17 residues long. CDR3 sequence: CASRDRGQGLAVHEQFF. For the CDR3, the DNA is TGTGCCAGTCGAGACAGGGGGCAGGGACTAGCGGTCCATGAGCAGTTCTTC.

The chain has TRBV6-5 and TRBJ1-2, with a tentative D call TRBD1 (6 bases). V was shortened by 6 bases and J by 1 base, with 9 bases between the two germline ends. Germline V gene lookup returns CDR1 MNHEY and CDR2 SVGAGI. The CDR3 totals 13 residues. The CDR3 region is CASSYRDNYGYTF. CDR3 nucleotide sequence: TGTGCCAGCAGCTACAGGGATAACTATGGCTACACCTTC.

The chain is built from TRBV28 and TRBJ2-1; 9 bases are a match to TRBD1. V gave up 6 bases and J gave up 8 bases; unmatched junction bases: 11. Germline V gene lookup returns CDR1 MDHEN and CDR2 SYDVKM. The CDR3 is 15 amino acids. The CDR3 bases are TGTGCCAGCAGAACAGGGGGCGCGAGGTCCGATGAGCAGTTCTTC. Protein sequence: CASRTGGARSDEQFF.

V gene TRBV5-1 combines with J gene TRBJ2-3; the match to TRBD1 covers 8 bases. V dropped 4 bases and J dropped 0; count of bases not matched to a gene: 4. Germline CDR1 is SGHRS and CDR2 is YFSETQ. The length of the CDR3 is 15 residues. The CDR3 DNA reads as TGCGCCAGCAGCATAGGACAGGGTAGCACAGATACGCAGTATTTT. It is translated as CASSIGQGSTDTQYF.

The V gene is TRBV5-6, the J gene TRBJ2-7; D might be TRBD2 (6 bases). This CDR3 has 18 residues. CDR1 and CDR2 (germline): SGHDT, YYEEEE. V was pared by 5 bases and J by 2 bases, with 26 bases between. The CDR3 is CASSLNSGGFTFAYEQYF. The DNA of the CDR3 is TGTGCCAGCAGTTTGAACAGTGGGGGGTTCACATTTGCCTACGAGCAGTACTTC. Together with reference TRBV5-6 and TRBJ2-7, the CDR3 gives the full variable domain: DAGVTQSPTHLIKTRGQQVTLRCSPKSGHDTVSWYQQALGQGPQFIFQYYEEEERQRGNFPDRFSGHQFPNYSSELNVNALLLGDSALYLCASSLNSGGFTFAYEQYFGPGTRLTVT.

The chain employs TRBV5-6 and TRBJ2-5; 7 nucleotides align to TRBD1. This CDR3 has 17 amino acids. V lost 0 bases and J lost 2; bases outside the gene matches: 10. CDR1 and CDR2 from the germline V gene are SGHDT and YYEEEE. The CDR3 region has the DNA TGTGCCAGCAGCTTGGCCTTTCTTACAGGGGAACAAGAGACCCAGTACTTC. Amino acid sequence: CASSLAFLTGEQETQYF.

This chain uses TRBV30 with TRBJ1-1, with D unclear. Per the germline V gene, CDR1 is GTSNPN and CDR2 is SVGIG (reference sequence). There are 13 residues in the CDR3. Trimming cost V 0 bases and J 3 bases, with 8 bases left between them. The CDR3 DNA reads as TGTGCCTGGAGTGTAGTCAGGTACACTGAAGCTTTCTTT. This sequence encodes CAWSVVRYTEAFF. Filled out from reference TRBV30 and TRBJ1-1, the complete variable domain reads SQTIHQWPATLVQPVGSPLSLECTVEGTSNPNLYWYRQAAGRGLQLLFYSVGIGQISSEVPQNLSASRPQDRQFILSSKKLLLSDSGFYLCAWSVVRYTEAFFGQGTRLTVV.

The CDR3 nucleotides are TGTGCCAGCAGCCCCAACGGGGTGGTCGGAGATACGCAGTATTTT. Protein sequence: CASSPNGVVGDTQYF. The chain combines TRBV7-2 with TRBJ2-3; tentative D call: TRBD2 (5 bases). The germline V gene encodes CDR1 SGHTA and CDR2 FQGNSA. The length of the CDR3 is 15 residues. Deletions cut 5 bases from V and 5 bases from J, with 17 bases between.

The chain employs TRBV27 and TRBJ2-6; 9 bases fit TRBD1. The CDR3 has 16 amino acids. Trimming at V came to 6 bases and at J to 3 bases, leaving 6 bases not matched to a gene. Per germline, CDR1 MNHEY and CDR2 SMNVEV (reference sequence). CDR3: CASRGQGLVGANVLTF. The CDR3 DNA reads TGTGCCAGCAGGGGACAGGGACTCGTTGGGGCCAACGTCCTGACTTTC.

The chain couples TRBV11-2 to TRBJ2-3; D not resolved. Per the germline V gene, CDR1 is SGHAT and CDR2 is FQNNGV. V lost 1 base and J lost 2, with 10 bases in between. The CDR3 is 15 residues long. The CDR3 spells CASSLAGGITDTQYF. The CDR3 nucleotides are TGTGCCAGCAGCTTAGCGGGTGGGATCACAGATACGCAGTATTTT.

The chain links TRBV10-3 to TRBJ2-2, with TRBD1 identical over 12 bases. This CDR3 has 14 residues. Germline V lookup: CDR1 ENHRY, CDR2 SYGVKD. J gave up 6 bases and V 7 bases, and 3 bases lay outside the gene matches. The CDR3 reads CAIKGQGASGELFF. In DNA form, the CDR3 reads TGTGCCATCAAGGGACAGGGGGCTTCCGGGGAGCTGTTTTTT.

The chain's CDR3 is CASGWASGEGETQYF. DNA for the CDR3: TGTGCCAGCGGGTGGGCTAGCGGGGAGGGGGAGACCCAGTACTTC. The rearrangement joins TRBV2 to TRBJ2-5; 9 nucleotides line up with TRBD2. The germline V gene has CDR1 SNHLY and CDR2 FYNNEI. The ends lost 8 bases at V and 5 bases at J; junction bases unmatched: 12. The CDR3 covers 15 residues.

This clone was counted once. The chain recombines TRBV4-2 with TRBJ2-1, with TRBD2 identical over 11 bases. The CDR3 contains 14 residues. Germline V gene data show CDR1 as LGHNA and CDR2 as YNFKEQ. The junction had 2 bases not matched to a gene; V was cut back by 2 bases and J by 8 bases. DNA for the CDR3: TGTGCCAGCAGCCAAACTAGCGGGGGCTATGAGCAGTTCTTC. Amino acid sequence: CASSQTSGGYEQFF.

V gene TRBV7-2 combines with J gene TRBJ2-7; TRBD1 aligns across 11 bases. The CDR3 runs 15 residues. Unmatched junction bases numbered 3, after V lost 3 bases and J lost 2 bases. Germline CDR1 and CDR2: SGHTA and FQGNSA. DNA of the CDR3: TGTGCCAGCAGCTTTCGGGACAGGGGGACCTACGAGCAGTACTTC. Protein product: CASSFRDRGTYEQYF. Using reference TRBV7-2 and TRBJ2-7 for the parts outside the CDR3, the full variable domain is GAGVSQSPSNKVTEKGKDVELRCDPISGHTALYWYRQSLGQGLEFLIYFQGNSAPDKSGLPSDRFSAERTGGSVSTLTIQRTQQEDSAVYLCASSFRDRGTYEQYFGPGTRLTVT.

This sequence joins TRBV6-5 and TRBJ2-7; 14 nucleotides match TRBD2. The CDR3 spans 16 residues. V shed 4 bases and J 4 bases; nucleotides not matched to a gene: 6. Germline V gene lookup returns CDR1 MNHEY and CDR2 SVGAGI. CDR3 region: CASSSKGTSGRYEQYF. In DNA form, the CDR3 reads TGTGCCAGCAGTTCCAAGGGGACTAGCGGGAGATACGAGCAGTACTTC.

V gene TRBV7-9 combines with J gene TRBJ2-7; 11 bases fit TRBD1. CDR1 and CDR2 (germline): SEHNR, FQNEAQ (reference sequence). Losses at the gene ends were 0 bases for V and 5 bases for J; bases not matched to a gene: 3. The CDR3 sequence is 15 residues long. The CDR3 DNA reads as TGTGCCAGCAGCTTAGCGGGACAGGGGGGCCACGAGCAGTACTTC. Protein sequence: CASSLAGQGGHEQYF.

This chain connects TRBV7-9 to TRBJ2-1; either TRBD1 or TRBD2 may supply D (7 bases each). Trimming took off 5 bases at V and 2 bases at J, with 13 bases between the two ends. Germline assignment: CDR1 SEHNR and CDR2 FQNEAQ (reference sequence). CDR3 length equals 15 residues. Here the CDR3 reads CASSLQGGPYNEQFF. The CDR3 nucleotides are TGTGCCAGCAGCCTCCAGGGGGGGCCCTACAATGAGCAGTTCTTC.

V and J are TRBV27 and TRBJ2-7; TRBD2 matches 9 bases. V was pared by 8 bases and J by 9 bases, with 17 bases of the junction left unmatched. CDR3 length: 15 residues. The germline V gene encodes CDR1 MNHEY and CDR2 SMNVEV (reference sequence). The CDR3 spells CASGTASGINFGQYF. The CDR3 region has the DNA TGTGCCAGCGGGACAGCTAGCGGGATTAATTTCGGGCAGTACTTC.

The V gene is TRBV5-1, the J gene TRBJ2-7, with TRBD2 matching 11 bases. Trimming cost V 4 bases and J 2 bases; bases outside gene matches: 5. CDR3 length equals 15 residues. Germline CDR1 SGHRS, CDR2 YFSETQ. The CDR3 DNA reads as TGCGCCAGCAGCCAAGGGACTAGCGGAGCCTACGAGCAGTACTTC. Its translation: CASSQGTSGAYEQYF. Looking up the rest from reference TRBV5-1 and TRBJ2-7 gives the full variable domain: KAGVTQTPRYLIKTRGQQVTLSCSPISGHRSVSWYQQTPGQGLQFLFEYFSETQRNKGNFPGRFSGRQFSNSRSEMNVSTLELGDSALYLCASSQGTSGAYEQYFGPGTRLTVT.

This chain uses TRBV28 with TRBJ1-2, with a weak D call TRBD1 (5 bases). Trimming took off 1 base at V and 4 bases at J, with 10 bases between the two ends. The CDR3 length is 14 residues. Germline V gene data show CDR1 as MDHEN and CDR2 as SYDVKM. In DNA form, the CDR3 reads TGTGCCAGCAGTTTATACGCTGGGGGCTATGGCTACACCTTC. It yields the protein CASSLYAGGYGYTF.

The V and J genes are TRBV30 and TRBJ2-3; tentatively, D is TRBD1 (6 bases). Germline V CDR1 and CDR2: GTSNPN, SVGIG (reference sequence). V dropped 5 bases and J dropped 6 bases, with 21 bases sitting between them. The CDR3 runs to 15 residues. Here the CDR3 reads CAWAGGGRFYDTQYF. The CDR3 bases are TGTGCCTGGGCAGGTGGGGGCAGGTTTTATGATACGCAGTATTTT. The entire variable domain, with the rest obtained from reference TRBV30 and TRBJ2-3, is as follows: SQTIHQWPATLVQPVGSPLSLECTVEGTSNPNLYWYRQAAGRGLQLLFYSVGIGQISSEVPQNLSASRPQDRQFILSSKKLLLSDSGFYLCAWAGGGRFYDTQYFGPGTRLTVL.

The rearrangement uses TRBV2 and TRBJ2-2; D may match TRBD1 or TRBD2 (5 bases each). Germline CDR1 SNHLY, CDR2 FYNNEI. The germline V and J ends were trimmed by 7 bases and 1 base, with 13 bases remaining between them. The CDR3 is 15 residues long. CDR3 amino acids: CASKSGTLNTGELFF. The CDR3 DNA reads TGTGCCAGCAAATCCGGGACCTTGAACACCGGGGAGCTGTTTTTT.

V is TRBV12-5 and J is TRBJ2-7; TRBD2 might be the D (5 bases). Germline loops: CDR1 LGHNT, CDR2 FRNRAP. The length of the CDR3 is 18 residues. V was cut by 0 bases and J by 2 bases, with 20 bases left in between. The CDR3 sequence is CASGLVLEGELRTYEQYF. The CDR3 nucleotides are TGTGCTAGTGGTTTGGTACTTGAGGGTGAATTACGGACCTACGAGCAGTACTTC.